The clone carrying this TCR beta chain occurred many times. The data stem from a study of T cells in Graves' hyperthyroidism and ophthalmopathy. RNA transcripts yielded amplified TCR beta CDR3 regions. Using the HTBI primer set, a first-round RT-PCR was run on the TCR CDR3. One entry per CDR3 protein results from TCRdb running MiXCR on the multiplex PCR reads. Found here are approximately 430,000 distinct CDR3 sequences, approximately 14% of them singletons; the top ten hold 13% to 15%. This CDR3 is built from 15 residues. Unmatched junction bases numbered 6, after V lost 1 base and J lost 4 bases. Germline assignment: CDR1 LGHDT and CDR2 YNNKEL (reference sequence).

The clonotype comes from a woman younger than 30 with Graves' hyperthyroidism. This chain uses TRBV3-1 with TRBJ1-1; 7 nucleotides align to TRBD1. What was sequenced was blood. The CDR3 coding sequence is TGTGCCAGCAGCCAAGTCGACAGGGTAGTCACTGAAGCTTTCTTT. It translates to CASSQVDRVVTEAFF. Supplemented by reference TRBV3-1 and TRBJ1-1, the full variable domain reads DTAVSQTPKYLVTQMGNDKSIKCEQNLGHDTMYWYKQDSKKFLKIMFSYNNKELIINETVPNRFSPKSPDKAHLNLHINSLELGDSAVYFCASSQVDRVVTEAFFGQGTRLTVV.